The following is a T cell receptor (beta chain) sequence with its context. Sequencing used immunoSEQ multiplex PCR; TCRdb keeps in-frame clones, though not all of them. The sample carries roughly 41,000 clones, around 92% recorded once. The data belong to a study of T cells in tuberculosis. Per germline, CDR1 LGHNA and CDR2 YSLEER. The ends lost 4 bases at V and 4 bases at J; junction bases unmatched: 4. The CDR3 has 15 residues. This TCR was sampled from a donor aged 10-29 years with latent tuberculosis or without tuberculosis infection. Some clones in this sample may be carry-over from other donors' samples. The sequenced sample consisted of PBMCs. The chain couples TRBV4-3 to TRBJ1-3; 10 nucleotides agree with TRBD1. CDR3 sequence reads: CASSLDRGLGNTIYF. CDR3 sequence (DNA): TGCGCCAGCAGCCTAGACAGGGGGCTCGGAAACACCATATATTTT.